The 24 T cell receptor beta chains below all came from one sample that was sequenced in a study of T cell repertoires in cytomegalovirus infection. These receptors are not linked to any known antigen. TCRdb analysed the reads with MiXCR anew, one entry per CDR3 protein. There are roughly 860,000 distinct CDR3 sequences in the sample; roughly 33% occur only once, and under 15% lies in the top ten. This specimen consisted of cultured CD8+ T cells from PBMCs, obtained from culture after CMV antigen stimulation. Every receptor here comes from a human donor in good health (CMV status not recorded). Some clones in this sample may be carry-over from other donors' samples.

This clonotype was seen more than once but under ten times. The chain combines TRBV7-2 with TRBJ1-5; TRBD1 matches at 9 bases. Germline CDR1 SGHTA, CDR2 FQGNSA. The CDR3 extends over 15 amino acids. The junction had 9 bases not matched to a gene; V was cut back by 6 bases and J by 6 bases. The CDR3 DNA reads TGTGCCAGCAGATCGTCCGGGACAGGGATTCAGCCCCAGCATTTT. It is translated as CASRSSGTGIQPQHF.

The chain is built from TRBV6-6 and TRBJ1-2; 7 nucleotides agree with TRBD1. Germline V gives CDR1 MNHNY, CDR2 SVGAGI (reference sequence). The junction had 6 bases not matched to a gene; V was cut back by 0 bases and J by 8 bases. The CDR3 contains 14 residues. The CDR3 reads CASSYSRTGGGYTF. The CDR3 DNA follows: TGTGCCAGCAGTTACTCGAGGACAGGCGGAGGCTACACCTTC.

This clonotype was recorded only once. The chain combines TRBV19 with TRBJ1-2, with 7 bases fitting TRBD1. Germline trimming cut 4 bases from V and 9 bases from J; bases unmatched to any gene: 11. CDR3 length: 14 residues. Germline values: CDR1 LNHDA, CDR2 SQIVND (reference sequence). The CDR3 is CASSSIGTEGSYTF. The CDR3 DNA sequence: TGTGCCAGTAGTAGTATCGGGACAGAGGGAAGCTACACCTTC.

The CDR3 DNA reads TGTGCCAGCAGCTTAAGACAGGGTCTGATAAACCCACCCGTAGCTTTCTTT. It is translated as CASSLRQGLINPPVAFF. The chain recombines TRBV7-9 with TRBJ1-1; 7 bases map to TRBD1. V shed 2 bases and J 10 bases; nucleotides not matched to a gene: 19. Germline V gene lookup returns CDR1 SEHNR and CDR2 FQNEAQ (reference sequence). This CDR3 spans 17 amino acids.

The gene calls are TRBV3-1 and TRBJ2-3, with D possibly TRBD2 on 5 matching bases. V shed 1 base and J shed 1 base, with 12 bases lying between them. Germline CDR1 reads LGHDT; CDR2 reads YNNKEL (reference sequence). This CDR3 is built from 16 residues. CDR3 nucleotides: TGTGCCAGCAGCCAAGGGGATGGGAGACGCACAGATACGCAGTATTTT. It codes for CASSQGDGRRTDTQYF.

V and J are TRBV12-3 or TRBV12-4 and TRBJ1-2; D not resolved. V lost 7 bases and J lost 6, with 15 bases in between. The CDR3 totals 13 residues. The DNA for the CDR3 is TGTGCCAGCAAATCCCCAGGAAGCCATGGCTACACCTTC. As protein: CASKSPGSHGYTF.

The table lists this clonotype with many counts. J is TRBJ1-1 and V is TRBV7-6; 10 bases fit TRBD1. The CDR3 loop spans 15 amino acids. V lost 5 bases and J lost 6; bases outside the gene matches: 9. Germline CDR1 SGHVS, CDR2 FNYEAQ. The CDR3 region is CASSISRTGGSEAFF. In DNA form, the CDR3 reads TGTGCCAGCAGCATATCTAGGACAGGGGGGTCTGAAGCTTTCTTT.

The chain recombines TRBV4-1 with TRBJ2-1, with no clear D. Trimming pared 0 bases from V and 4 bases from J, leaving 7 bases between. The CDR3 consists of 14 residues. Per germline, CDR1 MGHRA and CDR2 YSYEKL. The CDR3 is CASSQDITYNEQFF. The CDR3, as DNA: TGCGCCAGCAGCCAAGATATTACATACAATGAGCAGTTCTTC.

This clonotype has more than one count but fewer than ten. The chain recombines TRBV7-8 with TRBJ2-3, with no clear D. The germline V and J ends were trimmed by 5 bases and 6 bases, with 18 bases remaining between them. The CDR3 has 15 residues. Germline CDR1 is SGHVS and CDR2 is FQNEAQ. The CDR3 sequence: CASSPRKGIPDTQYF. Written as DNA, the CDR3 is TGTGCCAGCAGCCCCAGAAAGGGTATCCCCGATACGCAGTATTTT.

The CDR3 protein is CASNQGTPYNEQFF. CDR3 bases: TGTGCCAGCAACCAGGGGACCCCCTACAATGAGCAGTTCTTC. The V gene is TRBV2, the J gene TRBJ2-1; maybe TRBD1 (6 bases). Germline V CDR1 and CDR2: SNHLY, FYNNEI. V shed 7 bases and J shed 2 bases, with 12 bases lying between them. This CDR3 comprises 14 residues.

The rearrangement links TRBV7-8 to TRBJ1-4; D unclear. The CDR3 loop spans 16 amino acids. The germline V gene has CDR1 SGHVS and CDR2 FQNEAQ. The germline V and J ends were trimmed by 5 bases and 3 bases, with 16 bases remaining between them. The CDR3 here is CASSPQRVAANEKLFF. The CDR3 coding sequence is TGTGCCAGCAGCCCTCAGCGGGTCGCGGCTAATGAAAAACTGTTTTTT.

The V and J genes are TRBV29-1 and TRBJ2-7, with 7 bases identical to TRBD1. With 5 bases clipped from V and 6 bases from J, the junction kept 7 bases outside the gene matches. This CDR3 is built from 12 residues. In germline, CDR1 is SQVTM, CDR2 ANQGSEA. Written as DNA, the CDR3 is TGCAGCGTTCCGACAGGGTTAGGCGAGCAGTACTTC. Its translation: CSVPTGLGEQYF.

The genes are TRBV9 and TRBJ1-4, with D uncertain. Germline CDR1 reads SGDLS; CDR2 reads YYNGEE. V lost 4 bases and J 0 bases, leaving 10 bases between the germline ends. CDR3 length equals 15 residues. CDR3 bases: TGTGCCAGCAGCACCGACGGGACAACTAATGAAAAACTGTTTTTT. Translated, it gives CASSTDGTTNEKLFF.

V usage is TRBV7-9 and J usage is TRBJ2-1; D is ambiguous. V gave up 7 bases and J gave up 9 bases, with 10 bases separating them. The CDR3 totals 11 residues. Germline CDR1 is SEHNR and CDR2 is FQNEAQ (reference sequence). The CDR3 sequence: CASTLGAEQFF. For the CDR3, the DNA is TGTGCCAGCACCCTAGGCGCTGAGCAGTTCTTC. Complete variable domain (other parts from reference TRBV7-9 and TRBJ2-1): DTGVSQNPRHKITKRGQNVTFRCDPISEHNRLYWYRQTLGQGPEFLTYFQNEAQLEKSRLLSDRFSAERPKGSFSTLEIQRTEQGDSAMYLCASTLGAEQFFGPGTRLTVL.

This rearrangement joins TRBV6-2 or TRBV6-3 to TRBJ2-7; D assignment may be TRBD1 or TRBD2 (7 bases each). Trimming shortened V by 2 bases and J by 0 bases, and 14 bases separated the two germline ends. Germline CDR1 reads MNHEY; CDR2 reads SVGEGT. This CDR3 spans 16 amino acids. For the CDR3, the DNA is TGTGCCAGCAGTTACAACAGGGGACTAAGCTCCTACGAGCAGTACGTC. This translates into CASSYNRGLSSYEQYV.

This clonotype came up a few times. The chain recombines TRBV11-2 with TRBJ2-1; 7 bases line up with TRBD1. The CDR3 has 15 residues. Germline-derived CDR1 and CDR2 are SGHAT and FQNNGV. The V and J ends lost 4 bases and 7 bases, in that order; junction bases with no gene match: 10. The CDR3 region has the DNA TGTGCCAGCAGCTCCGCAAGCCAGGGGGTAAATGAGCAGTTCTTC. Its protein is CASSSASQGVNEQFF.

This chain uses TRBV10-3 with TRBJ1-3; TRBD1 aligns across 8 bases. There are 14 residues in the CDR3. Germline trimming cut 6 bases from V and 0 bases from J; bases unmatched to any gene: 1. CDR1 ENHRY and CDR2 SYGVKD come from the germline V gene. The CDR3 sequence is CAIRDRDSGNTIYF. The CDR3 DNA reads as TGTGCCATCAGGGACAGGGACTCTGGAAACACCATATATTTT.

This clonotype has a handful of counts. The chain recombines TRBV7-6 with TRBJ1-1; possible D gene TRBD1, 5 bases. Germline lookup yields CDR1 SGHVS and CDR2 FNYEAQ. The germline V and J ends were trimmed by 3 bases and 7 bases, with 9 bases remaining between them. This CDR3 is built from 12 residues. The CDR3 DNA follows: TGTGCCAGCAGCTTCCGGGGCGATGAAGCTTTCTTT. This gives the protein CASSFRGDEAFF.

This chain uses TRBV12-3 or TRBV12-4 with TRBJ1-5, with D unclear. V was clipped by 2 bases and J by 0 bases, with 8 bases between them. This CDR3 is built from 15 residues. Written as DNA, the CDR3 is TGTGCCAGCAGTTTATCAGGACCTAGCAATCAGCCCCAGCATTTT. Protein: CASSLSGPSNQPQHF.

This clonotype has at least ten counts. The chain is built from TRBV14 and TRBJ1-2, with a weak D call TRBD1 (5 bases). The V gene lost 4 bases and the J gene lost 4 bases, with 13 bases spanning the gap. Germline V gene sequence: CDR1 SGHDN, CDR2 FVKESK. The CDR3 sequence is 14 residues long. CDR3 sequence (DNA): TGTGCCAGCAGCCGGGGGGATTTCGGCTATGGCTACACCTTC. It yields the protein CASSRGDFGYGYTF.

This clonotype was seen a handful of times. V and J are TRBV5-1 and TRBJ2-5, with D tentatively TRBD1 or TRBD2 (6 bases each). CDR3 length: 15 amino acids. Germline-derived CDR1 and CDR2 are SGHRS and YFSETQ. V was trimmed by 4 bases and J by 2 bases, leaving 15 bases between them. The CDR3 DNA reads as TGCGCCAGCAGCACGAGGGGGGCCGGGCAAGAGACCCAGTACTTC. This codes for CASSTRGAGQETQYF. Full variable domain (outside the CDR3, taken from reference TRBV5-1 and TRBJ2-5): KAGVTQTPRYLIKTRGQQVTLSCSPISGHRSVSWYQQTPGQGLQFLFEYFSETQRNKGNFPGRFSGRQFSNSRSEMNVSTLELGDSALYLCASSTRGAGQETQYFGPGTRLLVL.

The table lists this clonotype with a few counts. The chain recombines TRBV28 with TRBJ2-2, with D perhaps TRBD1 (6 bases). The V end was cut by 6 bases, the J end by 4 bases, with 27 bases between. The CDR3 has 19 residues. Per the germline V gene, CDR1 is MDHEN and CDR2 is SYDVKM. CDR3 region: CASSHPRDTVRSGTGELFF. DNA for the CDR3: TGTGCCAGCAGCCACCCCAGGGACACCGTAAGAAGTGGCACCGGGGAGCTGTTTTTT.

V and J are TRBV6-6 and TRBJ2-7, with D perhaps TRBD1 (5 bases). The length of the CDR3 is 14 residues. Germline V gene lookup returns CDR1 MNHNY and CDR2 SVGAGI (reference sequence). Trimming removed 0 bases from V and 3 bases from J, with 9 bases in between. CDR3 sequence reads: CASSYSTAIYEQYV. CDR3 bases: TGTGCCAGCAGTTACTCGACAGCCATCTACGAGCAGTACGTC.

This clonotype has only a few counts. V usage is TRBV2 and J usage is TRBJ2-7, with D perhaps TRBD1 or TRBD2 (5 bases each). This CDR3 spans 14 amino acids. Per the germline V gene, CDR1 is SNHLY and CDR2 is FYNNEI. The V end was cut by 6 bases, the J end by 2 bases, with 14 bases between. This CDR3 reads CASRGENHAYEQYV. CDR3 nucleotide sequence: TGTGCCAGCAGGGGGGAGAACCATGCCTACGAGCAGTACGTC.